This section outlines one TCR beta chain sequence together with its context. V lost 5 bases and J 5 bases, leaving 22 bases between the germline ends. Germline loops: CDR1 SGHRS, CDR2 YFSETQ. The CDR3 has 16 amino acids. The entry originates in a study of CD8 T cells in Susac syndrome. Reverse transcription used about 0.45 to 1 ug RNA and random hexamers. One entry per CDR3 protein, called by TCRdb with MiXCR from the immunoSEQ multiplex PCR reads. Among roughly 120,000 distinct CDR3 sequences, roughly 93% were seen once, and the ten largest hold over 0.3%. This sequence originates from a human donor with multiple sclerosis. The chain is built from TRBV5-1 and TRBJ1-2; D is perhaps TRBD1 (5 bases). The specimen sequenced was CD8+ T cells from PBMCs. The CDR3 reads CASREGPDRGGYGYTF. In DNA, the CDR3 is TGCGCCAGCAGGGAAGGGCCCGACCGGGGGGGGTATGGCTACACCTTC.